A single sample is the source of the 23 T cell receptor beta chains below, sequenced in a study of T cells in Graves' hyperthyroidism and ophthalmopathy. What was amplified from RNA transcripts were TCR beta CDR3 regions. TCR CDR3 underwent first-round RT-PCR with the HTBI primer set. TCRdb used MiXCR to reprocess the multiplex PCR reads, holding one entry per CDR3 protein. The sample carries roughly 420,000 distinct CDR3 sequences, approximately 13% recorded once. The sequencing sample was made of blood. The receptor set was obtained from a woman in her late teens or twenties with Graves' hyperthyroidism.

This clonotype was counted a few times. The chain combines TRBV20-1 with TRBJ1-6; no firm D call. Germline V gene sequence: CDR1 DFQATT, CDR2 SNEGSKA (reference sequence). V was pared by 4 bases and J by 7 bases, with 23 bases between. The CDR3 is made up of 17 amino acids. The CDR3 here is CSAIKQRRVSSNSPLHF. CDR3 nucleotides: TGCAGTGCTATAAAGCAGAGGAGGGTCTCTTCCAATTCACCCCTCCACTTT.

This clonotype was counted only a few times. This chain joins TRBV28 and TRBJ1-2; D ambiguous. The ends were cut back, 3 bases at V and 2 bases at J, with 7 bases in the middle. Germline-derived CDR1 and CDR2 are MDHEN and SYDVKM. The CDR3 is 13 amino acids. CDR3 protein: CASSFRRNYGYTF. Here the CDR3 DNA reads TGTGCCAGCAGTTTCCGGCGGAACTATGGCTACACCTTC.

CDR3 DNA sequence: TGTGCCTGGAGTGTAATGGATTTAGAGCAGTTCTTC. Translating it yields CAWSVMDLEQFF. This chain connects TRBV30 to TRBJ2-1; D not certain. V was shortened by 0 bases and J by 10 bases, with 10 bases between the two germline ends. The CDR3 is made up of 12 amino acids. Germline lookup yields CDR1 GTSNPN and CDR2 SVGIG (reference sequence).

The genes are TRBV4-3 and TRBJ2-4; 11 bases line up with TRBD2. Germline CDR1 is LGHNA and CDR2 is YSLEER. The V and J ends lost 1 base and 8 bases, in that order; junction bases with no gene match: 10. The CDR3 contains 17 residues. The CDR3 loop is CASSQARRLAGNDIQYF. The CDR3 nucleotides are TGCGCCAGCAGCCAAGCCCGAAGACTAGCGGGAAACGACATTCAGTACTTC.

This clonotype was observed at least ten times. The rearrangement links TRBV10-3 to TRBJ1-2; D not resolved. Trimming removed 7 bases at V and 0 bases at J, with 9 bases between. Germline loops: CDR1 ENHRY, CDR2 SYGVKD. The CDR3 consists of 13 residues. The CDR3 spells CAIKDQANYGYTF. CDR3 nucleotides: TGTGCCATCAAGGACCAGGCTAACTATGGCTACACCTTC.

This clonotype was seen repeatedly, ten times or more. V and J are TRBV28 and TRBJ1-1; 8 bases agree with TRBD1. The CDR3 consists of 15 residues. Losses at the gene ends were 6 bases for V and 1 base for J; bases not matched to a gene: 7. Germline V CDR1 and CDR2: MDHEN, SYDVKM. The CDR3 DNA is TGTGCCAGCAGACAGGGGGGACACCAGAACACTGAAGCTTTCTTT. It encodes CASRQGGHQNTEAFF.

This clonotype came up a few times. The chain links TRBV19 to TRBJ2-4, with unresolved D. CDR1 is LNHDA, CDR2 SQIVND, per germline (reference sequence). This CDR3 has 11 residues. Trimming took off 1 base at V and 8 bases at J, with 3 bases between the two ends. The CDR3 DNA sequence: TGTGCCAGTAGTATAGGGGACATTCAGTACTTC. This sequence encodes CASSIGDIQYF. Supplemented by reference TRBV19 and TRBJ2-4, the full variable domain reads DGGITQSPKYLFRKEGQNVTLSCEQNLNHDAMYWYRQDPGQGLRLIYYSQIVNDFQKGDIAEGYSVSREKKESFPLTVTSAQKNPTAFYLCASSIGDIQYFGAGTRLSVL.

This clonotype was seen repeatedly, ten times or more. This sequence joins TRBV27 and TRBJ2-7; 7 bases fit TRBD1. Losses at the gene ends were 9 bases for V and 5 bases for J; bases not matched to a gene: 16. The CDR3 is 15 residues long. Germline CDR1 reads MNHEY; CDR2 reads SMNVEV (reference sequence). The CDR3 DNA reads as TGTGCCAGTGGACCATTCGCCGGGACAGCCCACGAGCAGTACTTC. Its translation: CASGPFAGTAHEQYF.

This clonotype has at least ten counts. The chain recombines TRBV5-1 with TRBJ2-1, with TRBD1 matching 8 bases. CDR3 length: 15 residues. In germline, CDR1 is SGHRS, CDR2 YFSETQ. The ends lost 2 bases at V and 3 bases at J; junction bases unmatched: 4. CDR3 sequence: CASSFQGAVYNEQFF. CDR3 bases: TGCGCCAGCAGCTTTCAGGGGGCAGTCTACAATGAGCAGTTCTTC.

This clonotype has ten or more counts. The chain couples TRBV7-9 to TRBJ2-7; the match to TRBD2 covers 10 bases. V was pared by 4 bases and J by 3 bases, with 6 bases of the junction left unmatched. This CDR3 comprises 15 residues. Germline V gene sequence: CDR1 SEHNR, CDR2 FQNEAQ (reference sequence). CDR3 sequence (DNA): TGTGCCAGCAGCTCACTAGCGGGACTAGACTACGAGCAGTACTTC. The encoded protein is CASSSLAGLDYEQYF. The full variable domain, completed using reference TRBV7-9 and TRBJ2-7, is DTGVSQNPRHKITKRGQNVTFRCDPISEHNRLYWYRQTLGQGPEFLTYFQNEAQLEKSRLLSDRFSAERPKGSFSTLEIQRTEQGDSAMYLCASSSLAGLDYEQYFGPGTRLTVT.

This clonotype has just a few counts. V usage is TRBV9 and J usage is TRBJ1-2; D gene ambiguous. The CDR3 totals 15 residues. Germline V gives CDR1 SGDLS, CDR2 YYNGEE. V lost 0 bases and J 5 bases, leaving 14 bases between the germline ends. The CDR3 here is CASSVEAEYLYGYTF. The CDR3 DNA is TGTGCCAGCAGCGTAGAAGCAGAGTACCTTTATGGCTACACCTTC.

This clonotype was found many times. This chain links TRBV27 with TRBJ1-5; D is uncertain. Deletions cut 0 bases from V and 2 bases from J, with 5 bases between. Germline V gene lookup returns CDR1 MNHEY and CDR2 SMNVEV (reference sequence). The CDR3 is 14 residues long. CDR3 nucleotides: TGTGCCAGCAGTTTATCAGGGCGCAATCAGCCCCAGCATTTT. This translates into CASSLSGRNQPQHF.

The sample holds a few counts of this clonotype. The rearrangement links TRBV6-1 to TRBJ1-5; D might be TRBD1 (5 bases). Trimming left V 11 bases short and J 0 bases short, with 17 bases between. Germline-derived CDR1 and CDR2 are MNHNS and SASEGT. The CDR3 is made up of 15 amino acids. In DNA form, the CDR3 reads TGTGCCTCCAGGTTTCGGGGGGATAGCAATCAGCCCCAGCATTTT. It encodes CASRFRGDSNQPQHF.

This clonotype was counted many times. The chain employs TRBV10-2 and TRBJ2-5, with D possibly called TRBD1 or TRBD2 (5 bases each). Germline CDR1 WSHSY, CDR2 SAAADI. With 6 bases removed from V and 7 bases from J, the gap between germline ends came to 18 bases. The CDR3 sequence is 14 residues long. The CDR3 DNA reads TGCGCCAGCAGCGAGCAGGGACCCCCCGCGACCCAGTACTTC. Its protein product is CASSEQGPPATQYF.

This chain connects TRBV9 to TRBJ2-2, with TRBD1 matching over 11 bases. The CDR3 contains 16 residues. In germline, CDR1 is SGDLS, CDR2 YYNGEE. V lost 4 bases and J lost 2; bases outside the gene matches: 4. The CDR3 region has the DNA TGTGCCAGCAGCTCCAGGACAGGGGGCAACACCGGGGAGCTGTTTTTT. It yields the protein CASSSRTGGNTGELFF.

In this sample, this clonotype turned up a few times. CDR3 amino acids: CSARIPGTDTEAFF. The CDR3 DNA follows: TGCAGTGCCAGGATCCCCGGGACGGACACTGAAGCTTTCTTT. The chain recombines TRBV20-1 with TRBJ1-1, with D possibly TRBD1 on 5 matching bases. Trimming stripped 6 bases from V and 3 bases from J, with 17 bases between. There are 14 residues in the CDR3. CDR1 and CDR2 from the germline V gene are DFQATT and SNEGSKA (reference sequence).

This clonotype was observed at least ten times. The rearrangement uses TRBV12-3 or TRBV12-4 and TRBJ2-3; a possible D gene is TRBD2 (5 bases). This CDR3 spans 14 amino acids. V lost 3 bases and J lost 3, with 10 bases in between. For the CDR3, the DNA is TGTGCCAGCAGTTTCGGACTTCGAACAGATACGCAGTATTTT. Translation gives CASSFGLRTDTQYF.

This clonotype was observed at least ten times. This chain links TRBV20-1 with TRBJ1-2; 11 positions match TRBD1. This CDR3 has 14 residues. Germline trimming cut 2 bases from V and 5 bases from J; bases unmatched to any gene: 4. Germline values: CDR1 DFQATT, CDR2 SNEGSKA (reference sequence). As DNA, the CDR3 is TGCAGTGCTAGAAGGACAGGGGGCGTTTATGGCTACACCTTC. Encoded protein: CSARRTGGVYGYTF.

This clonotype has just a few counts. This chain uses TRBV4-3 with TRBJ2-1, with 11 positions matching TRBD2. The germline V gene encodes CDR1 LGHNA and CDR2 YSLEER. There are 16 residues in the CDR3. V lost 0 bases to trimming and J lost 8 bases; unmatched junction nucleotides: 6. DNA for the CDR3: TGCGCCAGCAGCCAAGAACTAGCGGGAGCGGACTATGAGCAGTTCTTC. Its protein is CASSQELAGADYEQFF.

A note on this clonotype: This clone may be a read error of a much larger clone one base away. The chain carries TRBV28 and TRBJ1-4; D is uncertain. CDR1 MDHEN and CDR2 SYDVKM come from the germline V gene. The CDR3 is made up of 13 amino acids. CDR3 in amino acids: CASSGQANEELFF. For the CDR3, the DNA is TGTGCCAGCAGTGGGCAGGCAAATGAAGAACTGTTTTTT.

Note on this clonotype: A read error may explain this, as a much larger clone is one base away. CDR3 region: CASSQGRDGTNYGYTF. The CDR3 DNA follows: TGCGCCAGCAGCCAGGGGCGAGACGGGACTAACTATGGCTACACCTTC. V gene TRBV4-1 combines with J gene TRBJ1-2; D perhaps matches TRBD1 (5 bases). Germline loops: CDR1 MGHRA, CDR2 YSYEKL. Trimming left V 3 bases short and J 0 bases short, with 14 bases between. There are 16 residues in the CDR3.

The V gene is TRBV27, the J gene TRBJ1-2; D might be TRBD1 (5 bases). V shed 4 bases and J shed 4 bases, with 25 bases lying between them. CDR1 and CDR2 (germline): MNHEY, SMNVEV (reference sequence). The CDR3 totals 18 residues. In DNA, the CDR3 is TGTGCCAGCAGTTCCGCCTGGGCGAACGGTGGAGGGGTCTATGGCTACACCTTC. Protein: CASSSAWANGGGVYGYTF.

CDR3 in DNA: TGCAGTGCTAGAGGGTCCGGACTAGCGGGAGAAATTGCCAAAAACATTCAGTACTTC. Its translation: CSARGSGLAGEIAKNIQYF. The J gene is TRBJ2-4, the V gene TRBV20-1, with 13 bases aligning to TRBD2. Germline trimming cut 1 base from V and 1 base from J; bases unmatched to any gene: 10. Germline V gene sequence: CDR1 DFQATT, CDR2 SNEGSKA (reference sequence). There are 19 residues in the CDR3.